Presented here are 13 T cell receptor beta chains from one specimen sequenced in a study of cytomegalovirus exposure and HLA in healthy donors. The PCR contained 60 Vbeta and 13 Jbeta primers. Sequenced by immunoSEQ multiplex PCR; TCRdb stores in-frame clones only, minus some. Altogether approximately 220,000 clones are present, approximately 81% being singletons, with the ten largest covering 2.5% to 3.5%. Sequencing input: PBMCs. The receptors were sampled from a young man in good health and CMV-seronegative.

The gene calls are TRBV5-1 and TRBJ2-3; D is ambiguous. The CDR3 length is 15 residues. V was shortened by 4 bases and J by 2 bases, with 14 bases between the two germline ends. CDR1 SGHRS and CDR2 YFSETQ come from the germline V gene. In nucleotides, the CDR3 is TGCGCCAGCAGCCAATTCTTAGACTTCACAGATACGCAGTATTTT. Translated, it gives CASSQFLDFTDTQYF.

The rearrangement links TRBV25-1 to TRBJ2-5, with 8 bases fitting TRBD2. Germline CDR1 MGHDK, CDR2 SYGVNS. The CDR3 sequence is 14 residues long. Losses at the gene ends were 8 bases for V and 5 bases for J; bases not matched to a gene: 10. The CDR3 nucleotides read TGTGCCAGCGCTCCCGCCGGCGGGGGGGAGACCCAGTACTTC. Translation: CASAPAGGGETQYF.

The gene calls are TRBV15 and TRBJ1-2; D is perhaps TRBD1 (5 bases). The CDR3 consists of 18 residues. The ends were cut back, 5 bases at V and 4 bases at J, with 26 bases in the middle. Germline loops: CDR1 LNHNV, CDR2 YYDKDF (reference sequence). The CDR3 loop reads CATSGPRAGYTPFYGYTF. The CDR3 nucleotides read TGTGCCACCAGCGGGCCCCGGGCAGGGTATACCCCTTTCTATGGCTACACCTTC.

The chain uses TRBV6-5 and TRBJ1-3; 9 bases match TRBD1. V gave up 6 bases and J gave up 1 base; unmatched junction bases: 4. This CDR3 spans 15 amino acids. Looked up from germline, CDR1 is MNHEY and CDR2 is SVGAGI. The CDR3 region has the DNA TGTGCCAGCAGGGCCGGGACAGGGTCTGGAAACACCATATATTTT. As protein: CASRAGTGSGNTIYF.

The chain uses TRBV28 and TRBJ2-7, with 10 bases fitting TRBD1. From germline, CDR1 is MDHEN and CDR2 SYDVKM. V shed 5 bases and J 3 bases; nucleotides not matched to a gene: 10. The CDR3 is 16 amino acids. For the CDR3, the DNA is TGTGCCAGCAGTCCGACCCGGGGACAGGGGCGCTACGAGCAGTACTTC. It is translated as CASSPTRGQGRYEQYF.

This clone was observed a handful of times. A read error may account for a junction end that differs from germline. J is TRBJ1-5 and V is TRBV7-9; the match to TRBD1 covers 8 bases. Germline V gene lookup returns CDR1 SEHNR and CDR2 FQNEAQ (reference sequence). This CDR3 is 12 amino acids long. CDR3 DNA sequence: TGTTCCAGCAGCTATACAGGGGGGCCCCAGCATTTT. Translation gives CSSSYTGGPQHF.

This clone turned up a few times. V usage is TRBV29-1 and J usage is TRBJ1-4; no clear D. The CDR3 loop spans 14 amino acids. CDR1 and CDR2 (germline): SQVTM, ANQGSEA. The ends were cut back, 3 bases at V and 7 bases at J, with 15 bases in the middle. CDR3 in DNA: TGCAGCGTTGAGGTACCCGGGAATGGTGAAAAACTGTTTTTT. Its translation: CSVEVPGNGEKLFF. Drawing the rest from reference TRBV29-1 and TRBJ1-4, the complete variable domain is SAVISQKPSRDICQRGTSLTIQCQVDSQVTMMFWYRQQPGQSLTLIATANQGSEATYESGFVIDKFPISRPNLTFSTLTVSNMSPEDSSIYLCSVEVPGNGEKLFFGSGTQLSVL.

Turning to this clone: One end of the junction varies from germline; a read error may be responsible. V usage is TRBV19 and J usage is TRBJ2-6, with 12 bases matching TRBD2. The CDR3 is made up of 16 amino acids. Germline V lookup: CDR1 LNHDA, CDR2 SQIVND (reference sequence). The chain's CDR3 is CASSSGGASGASVLTF. CDR3 nucleotide sequence: TGTGCCAGTTCTAGCGGGGGGGCCTCTGGGGCCAGCGTCCTGACTTTC.

This clone appeared a few times. The V and J genes are TRBV4-2 and TRBJ2-2, with 7 bases identical to TRBD1. The CDR3 is 20 amino acids. The germline V gene has CDR1 LGHNA and CDR2 YNFKEQ. J gave up 6 bases and V 2 bases, and 21 bases lay outside the gene matches. The CDR3 spells CASSQPAWTGKALVAGELFF. For the CDR3, the DNA is TGTGCCAGCAGCCAACCTGCTTGGACAGGAAAGGCTCTAGTCGCCGGGGAGCTGTTTTTT.

This clone came up once. The rearrangement uses TRBV5-4 and TRBJ2-7, with a weak D call TRBD2 (6 bases). Per germline, CDR1 SGHNT and CDR2 YYREEE (reference sequence). The CDR3 runs to 13 residues. Deletions cut 4 bases from V and 7 bases from J, with 15 bases between. CDR3 sequence: CASSTGGVGEQYF. DNA of the CDR3: TGTGCCAGCAGCACTGGCGGGGTGGGGGAGCAGTACTTC. The full variable domain, completed using reference TRBV5-4 and TRBJ2-7, is ETGVTQSPTHLIKTRGQQVTLRCSSQSGHNTVSWYQQALGQGPQFIFQYYREEENGRGNFPPRFSGLQFPNYSSELNVNALELDDSALYLCASSTGGVGEQYFGPGTRLTVT.

V gene TRBV19 combines with J gene TRBJ1-5; D remains ambiguous. CDR3 length equals 12 residues. V was trimmed by 7 bases and J by 7 bases, leaving 11 bases between them. The V gene's germline CDR1 is LNHDA and CDR2 SQIVND (reference sequence). In DNA, the CDR3 is TGTGCCAGTACTTCTCCGGGACAGCCCCAGCATTTT. This codes for CASTSPGQPQHF.

The gene calls are TRBV19 and TRBJ2-7, with a tentative D call TRBD1 (6 bases). Germline V gene lookup returns CDR1 LNHDA and CDR2 SQIVND (reference sequence). The CDR3 covers 16 residues. The ends were cut back, 6 bases at V and 0 bases at J, with 18 bases in the middle. CDR3 protein: CASSLVGDTSSYEQYF. The CDR3 DNA is TGTGCCAGTAGCCTTGTGGGGGACACCAGCTCCTACGAGCAGTACTTC.

In DNA form, the CDR3 reads TGCGCCAGCAGCTTGGTGCCAGGCCCCAGCAATGAGCAGTTCTTC. Encoded protein: CASSLVPGPSNEQFF. The chain uses TRBV5-1 and TRBJ2-1; D uncertain. The germline V and J ends were trimmed by 0 bases and 6 bases, with 13 bases remaining between them. The length of the CDR3 is 15 residues. Germline-derived CDR1 and CDR2 are SGHRS and YFSETQ.